This passage covers 6 T cell receptor beta chains from one sample sequenced in a study of CD8 T cells in Susac syndrome. The RNA, about 0.45 to 1 ug, was put through reverse transcription using random hexamers. In TCRdb, the immunoSEQ multiplex PCR reads were re-called with MiXCR into one record per CDR3 protein. The table includes about 160,000 distinct CDR3 sequences, under 95% detected once. Source material: CD4+ T cells from PBMCs. These receptors originate from a human donor in good health.

The rearrangement links TRBV20-1 to TRBJ1-5; perhaps TRBD1 as D (5 bases). The CDR3 is 14 residues long. Trimming removed 4 bases from V and 5 bases from J, with 15 bases in between. Germline V gene data show CDR1 as DFQATT and CDR2 as SNEGSKA (reference sequence). CDR3 nucleotides: TGCAGTGCTACGGGGCGGCAGGCGCATCAGCCCCAGCATTTT. As protein: CSATGRQAHQPQHF.

The chain recombines TRBV14 with TRBJ1-2; D call uncertain. Trimming removed 4 bases at V and 2 bases at J, with 14 bases between. There are 15 residues in the CDR3. Germline CDR1 is SGHDN and CDR2 is FVKESK. The CDR3 loop is CASSRNGKPNYGYTF. For the CDR3, the DNA is TGTGCCAGCAGCCGCAACGGCAAGCCGAACTATGGCTACACCTTC.

This clonotype appeared a single time. This chain uses TRBV7-3 with TRBJ1-2; 8 bases are shared with TRBD1. CDR1 SGHTA and CDR2 FQGTGA come from the germline V gene. After removal of 3 bases from V and 7 bases from J, the junction contained 4 bases not matched to a gene. CDR3 length: 13 residues. For the CDR3, the DNA is TGTGCCAGCAGCTTGGGGGACAGGAGTGGCTACACCTTC. Residues: CASSLGDRSGYTF.

This clonotype was recorded only once. The chain recombines TRBV20-1 with TRBJ2-2; 9 bases agree with TRBD2. Unmatched junction bases numbered 7, after V lost 0 bases and J lost 5 bases. This CDR3 region has 16 residues. Germline CDR1 DFQATT, CDR2 SNEGSKA (reference sequence). For the CDR3, the DNA is TGCAGTGCTAGAGACGCGGGGGGGGAGCGGACCGGGGAGCTGTTTTTT. Its protein is CSARDAGGERTGELFF.

The chain has TRBV28 and TRBJ2-7; D remains ambiguous. The CDR3 has 15 amino acids. Per the germline V gene, CDR1 is MDHEN and CDR2 is SYDVKM. V gave up 3 bases and J gave up 3 bases, with 15 bases separating them. The CDR3 region is CASSFKGYHLYEQYF. The CDR3 coding sequence is TGTGCCAGCAGTTTTAAGGGCTATCATCTCTACGAGCAGTACTTC.

J is TRBJ2-5 and V is TRBV20-1; weak D call: TRBD2 (5 bases). The germline V gene has CDR1 DFQATT and CDR2 SNEGSKA (reference sequence). V lost 7 bases and J lost 7, with 19 bases in between. CDR3 length: 13 residues. The CDR3 DNA sequence: TGCAGTGTCCACGAGGGTGGGTCAGCGACCCAGTACTTC. Its translation is CSVHEGGSATQYF.